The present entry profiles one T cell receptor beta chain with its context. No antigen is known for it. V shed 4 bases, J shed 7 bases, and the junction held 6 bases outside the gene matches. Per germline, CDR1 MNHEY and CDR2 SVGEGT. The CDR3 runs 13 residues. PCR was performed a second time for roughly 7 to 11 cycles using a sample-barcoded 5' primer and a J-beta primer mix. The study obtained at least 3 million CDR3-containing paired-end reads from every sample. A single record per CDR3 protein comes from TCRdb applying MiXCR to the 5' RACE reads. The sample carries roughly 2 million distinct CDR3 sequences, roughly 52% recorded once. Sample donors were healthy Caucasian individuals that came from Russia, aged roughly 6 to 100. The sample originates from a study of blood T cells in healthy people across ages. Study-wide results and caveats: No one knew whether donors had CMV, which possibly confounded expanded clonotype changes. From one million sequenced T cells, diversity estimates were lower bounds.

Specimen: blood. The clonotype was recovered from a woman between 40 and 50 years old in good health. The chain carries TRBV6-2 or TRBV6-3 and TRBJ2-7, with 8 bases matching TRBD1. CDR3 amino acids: CASSFATGVEQYF. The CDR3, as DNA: TGTGCCAGCAGTTTCGCGACAGGGGTAGAGCAGTACTTC.